This note documents a single TCR beta chain sequence. The antigen remains unidentified. These data come from a study of monozygotic twins with inflammatory bowel disease. Study-level findings and limits: Healthy twins shared more clonotypes with others than IBD patients, most markedly active ones.

Following a re-call of the 5' RACE reads, TCRdb has one entry per CDR3 protein and lacks DNA. Its table lists a few hundred thousand distinct CDR3 sequences. CDR3 length: 15 amino acids. From germline, CDR1 is KGHSH and CDR2 LQKENI. The TCR sequence derives from a human donor with ulcerative colitis or Crohn's disease, or a healthy co-twin of an affected twin (not recorded which). The chain uses TRBV18 and TRBJ2-7; the D call of TRBD1 rests on TCRdb alone, since no DNA is present to check it. Source material: blood. The CDR3 here is CASSPAPQGSLEQYF.